The source of this T cell receptor (beta chain) is a study of blood T cell repertoires in COVID-19. Original processing notes: Using reference gene primer amplification, nucleated cell counts were estimated. Data came from immunoSEQ multiplex PCR; TCRdb stores just in-frame clones and leaves some out. The V and J calls and clone size come from that table; D and trimming were worked out from the DNA. The data hold under 100,000 clones, with approximately 92% observed a single time. Germline V gene lookup returns CDR1 SGHRS and CDR2 YFSETQ. Trimming stripped 2 bases from V and 0 bases from J, with 5 bases between. This CDR3 has 13 residues.

The J gene is TRBJ1-2, the V gene TRBV5-1; no firm D call. The sample consisted of peripheral blood. The TCR originated in a woman aged 55-69 years with active COVID-19. Written as DNA, the CDR3 is TGCGCCAGCAGCTTAACAGCTAACTATGGCTACACCTTC. This encodes CASSLTANYGYTF.